The entry below describes one T cell receptor beta chain. Its antigen remains unidentified. The method was immunoSEQ multiplex PCR; TCRdb's version includes in-frame clones alone and lacks a portion of them. The sample records 40,000 or so clones, 80% to 90% being singletons. Time point noted: week 5, during vaccination. Each vaccine dose was 300 ug of mutant IDH1 20-mer peptide, with topical imiquimod. This entry belongs to a study of a mutant IDH1 vaccine in newly diagnosed glioma. Whole-study context: Once 4-6 weeks had passed after radiotherapy alone, vaccination started, or it started with temozolomide cycles. Treated patients had a mean age of about 44 years and a sex split that was roughly 60% male and roughly 40% female.

Germline CDR1 is SGHVS and CDR2 is FQNEAQ. With 2 bases clipped from V and 3 bases from J, the junction kept 2 bases outside the gene matches. The CDR3 is made up of 14 amino acids. The clonotype comes from a man aged 35-49 years with glioma. Specimen: PBMCs, collected from a glioma patient whose treatment included an IDH1 peptide vaccine. This sequence joins TRBV7-8 and TRBJ1-1; 8 bases match TRBD1. The CDR3 nucleotides read TGTGCCAGCAGCTTACAGGGGGCCGACACTGAAGCTTTCTTT. Amino acid sequence: CASSLQGADTEAFF.